The rows below give T cell receptor beta chains drawn from one sample of a study of blood T cell repertoires in COVID-19. TCRdb's copy holds only in-frame clones and misses some; the assay was immunoSEQ multiplex PCR. The sample yields roughly 87,000 clones, around 86% seen once. Sequencing input: peripheral blood. These receptors came from a human donor in a cohort sampled during active COVID-19. CDR3s include the opening cysteine and the closing phenylalanine or tryptophan. Each record gives: clone size, D gene, J gene, V gene, CDR3 DNA, CDR3 protein. D genes are given only for firm matches. Where a row states a size, it is once, few, many or the class of an expanded clone; other rows omit it.

clone_size: NA
d_call: NA
j_call: TRBJ2-3
v_call: TRBV19
cdr3_nt: TGTGCCAGTAGTGAGACAGGCCCAGTGACAGATACGCAGTATTTT
cdr3_aa: CASSETGPVTDTQYF

clone_size: once
d_call: TRBD1
j_call: TRBJ1-2
v_call: TRBV30
cdr3_nt: TGTGCCTGGGATCCACAGGGGGCCGTAAAGGGCTACACCTTC
cdr3_aa: CAWDPQGAVKGYTF

clone_size: NA
d_call: NA
j_call: TRBJ2-3
v_call: TRBV19
cdr3_nt: TGTGCCAGTAATTCGGGACACAGCTTCACAGATACGCAGTATTTT
cdr3_aa: CASNSGHSFTDTQYF

clone_size: NA
d_call: NA
j_call: TRBJ1-1
v_call: TRBV30
cdr3_nt: TGTGCCTGGAGTCTCCGGGGGGGCCACACTGAAGCTTTCTTT
cdr3_aa: CAWSLRGGHTEAFF

clone_size: few
d_call: NA
j_call: TRBJ2-7
v_call: TRBV19
cdr3_nt: TGTGCCAGTAGTACCGGGACAAACACCTACGAGCAGTACTTC
cdr3_aa: CASSTGTNTYEQYF

clone_size: once
d_call: TRBD2
j_call: TRBJ2-7
v_call: TRBV3-1/TRBV3-2
cdr3_nt: TGTGCCAGCAGCCAAGGCGCAACGGGAGGGCCCGGCGAGCAGTACTTC
cdr3_aa: CASSQGATGGPGEQYF

clone_size: NA
d_call: NA
j_call: TRBJ2-1
v_call: TRBV24-1
cdr3_nt: TGTGCCACCAGCACAGGTTCCTACAATGAGCAGTTCTTC
cdr3_aa: CATSTGSYNEQFF

clone_size: once
d_call: TRBD2
j_call: TRBJ2-5
v_call: TRBV7-2
cdr3_nt: TGTGCCAGCAGCCTCTTTAGCGGGGGGGAAGAGACCCAGTACTTC
cdr3_aa: CASSLFSGGEETQYF

clone_size: once
d_call: TRBD2
j_call: TRBJ2-1
v_call: TRBV30
cdr3_nt: TGTGCCTGGAGTGTAGGACTAGCGGGAGGCAATGAGCAGTTCTTC
cdr3_aa: CAWSVGLAGGNEQFF

clone_size: NA
d_call: NA
j_call: TRBJ1-1
v_call: TRBV12-3/TRBV12-4
cdr3_nt: TGTGCCAGCAGTTCTACGGGTGAAGCTTTCTTT
cdr3_aa: CASSSTGEAFF

clone_size: NA
d_call: NA
j_call: TRBJ1-4
v_call: TRBV27
cdr3_nt: TGTGCCAGCAGTTTTTCCGGGTTCGAAAAACTGTTTTTT
cdr3_aa: CASSFSGFEKLFF

clone_size: NA
d_call: NA
j_call: TRBJ1-1
v_call: TRBV6-2/TRBV6-3
cdr3_nt: TGTGCCAGCAGTCTCCGGGAGAACACTGAAGCTTTCTTT
cdr3_aa: CASSLRENTEAFF

clone_size: NA
d_call: TRBD2
j_call: TRBJ2-3
v_call: TRBV6-1
cdr3_nt: TGTGCCAGCAGTGGACTAGCGGGGGGGAGAACCTTGAGCACAGATACGCAGTATTTT
cdr3_aa: CASSGLAGGRTLSTDTQYF

clone_size: NA
d_call: NA
j_call: TRBJ1-5
v_call: TRBV25-1
cdr3_nt: TGTGCCAGTCGGGACACCCGGAGCAATCAGCCCCAGCATTTT
cdr3_aa: CASRDTRSNQPQHF

clone_size: NA
d_call: NA
j_call: TRBJ2-3
v_call: TRBV9
cdr3_nt: TGTGCCAGCAGCGCCGGGATAGGGCAGGCGGTCACAGATACGCAGTATTTT
cdr3_aa: CASSAGIGQAVTDTQYF

clone_size: once
d_call: TRBD2
j_call: TRBJ2-1
v_call: TRBV12-3/TRBV12-4
cdr3_nt: TGTGCCAGCAACTCGGGGGGGAAGGAGCAGTTCTTC
cdr3_aa: CASNSGGKEQFF

clone_size: NA
d_call: TRBD1
j_call: TRBJ2-7
v_call: TRBV28
cdr3_nt: TGTGCCACCTCTCCGACAGGGCTCTACGAGCAGTACTTC
cdr3_aa: CATSPTGLYEQYF

clone_size: once
d_call: NA
j_call: TRBJ2-3
v_call: TRBV7-2
cdr3_nt: TGTGCCAGCAGCTTAGTTGCGGGTGGAGAGGGAGATACGCAGTATTTT
cdr3_aa: CASSLVAGGEGDTQYF

clone_size: NA
d_call: NA
j_call: TRBJ2-2
v_call: TRBV7-2
cdr3_nt: TGTGCCAGCAGCTTAGGGGGAGCCACCGGGGAGCTGTTTTTT
cdr3_aa: CASSLGGATGELFF

clone_size: once
d_call: NA
j_call: TRBJ2-1
v_call: TRBV12-3/TRBV12-4
cdr3_nt: TGTGCCAGCAGTCATTACCCACCGGGGCAGTTCTTC
cdr3_aa: CASSHYPPGQFF

clone_size: NA
d_call: TRBD1
j_call: TRBJ1-4
v_call: TRBV30
cdr3_nt: TGTGCCTGGAGTGTACAAGGGGGCGAAGGTGAAAAACTGTTTTTT
cdr3_aa: CAWSVQGGEGEKLFF

clone_size: NA
d_call: TRBD2
j_call: TRBJ2-1
v_call: TRBV11-3
cdr3_nt: TGTGCCAGCAGCTTAGATGGTCTAGCGGGAGATGAGCAGTTCTTC
cdr3_aa: CASSLDGLAGDEQFF

clone_size: once
d_call: TRBD2
j_call: TRBJ2-1
v_call: TRBV27
cdr3_nt: TGTGCCAGCAGTTTACTAGCGGGAGTCGGCAATGAGCAGTTCTTC
cdr3_aa: CASSLLAGVGNEQFF

clone_size: NA
d_call: TRBD1
j_call: TRBJ1-6
v_call: TRBV6-6
cdr3_nt: TGTGCCAGCAGTCGAAAGGGACAGAACTATAATTCACCCCTCCACTTT
cdr3_aa: CASSRKGQNYNSPLHF

clone_size: NA
d_call: TRBD2
j_call: TRBJ2-1
v_call: TRBV11-2
cdr3_nt: TGTGCCAGCAGCGCATTAGCGGGGGCCAGGGAGGGTGAGCAGTTCTTC
cdr3_aa: CASSALAGAREGEQFF

clone_size: NA
d_call: NA
j_call: TRBJ2-3
v_call: TRBV7-9
cdr3_nt: TGTGCCAGCAGCCCCTTCGGACAGCTTAGCACAGATACGCAGTATTTT
cdr3_aa: CASSPFGQLSTDTQYF

clone_size: NA
d_call: NA
j_call: TRBJ1-2
v_call: TRBV6-5
cdr3_nt: TGTGCCAGCAGTACCGATTACAGCGGCTACACCTTC
cdr3_aa: CASSTDYSGYTF